This T cell receptor (beta chain) was identified in a study of shared clonotypes between healthy human individuals (dated by TCRdb to about 2020). The study in broad terms: The cohort comprised a couple of women and a few men aged 18 to 49 years. To estimate repertoire size and how much clonotypes are shared between individuals, the study performed deep sequencing of blood TCR repertoires from roughly five healthy adults. Libraries were prepared and TCR repertoires were sequenced by different laboratories using diverse techniques, in order to increase sequencing depth and limit assay-specific biases. For each donor, CD4 naive and CD4 memory were each run on three plates, CD8 naive on two plates, and CD8 memory on one plate. Per donor, leukapheresis produced somewhere between about 0.94 and 8.9 billion PBMCs.

CD8 naive samples were CD45RO-negative cells positively selected for CCR7, giving a CD45RA+CCR7+ population that excluded TemRA cells. Healthy HIV-negative adults with no recently reported acute infections or vaccinations were included as donors. Only Caucasian adults living in Nashville, Tennessee, USA were represented among the donors. Blood was obtained by leukapheresis, after which PBMCs were separated by Ficoll-Histopaque density gradient centrifugation and cryopreserved in liquid nitrogen vapor phase. Analytical flow cytometry was used to check the purity and quantity of every magnetically sorted T cell population. Genomic DNA was isolated from each sorted fraction and quantified by UV absorbance on a Nanodrop 2000c. Summary of the overall study and its limitations: The genetic and exposure-history diversity represented was limited by the small number of donors. Clonotypes shared by all four sorted-subset donors showed higher generation probabilities than non-shared clonotypes. Based on pairwise subsampling, the degree of clonotype sharing among donors was expected to be affected by sequencing depth. About 4.5% of naive CD4, around 3.5% of naive CD8, 2.3% of memory CD4, and about 0.4% of memory CD8 clonotypes were shared across several donors. Only blood was sampled, and tissue TCR repertoires likely differ from those in blood. Incomplete sequencing was indicated by rarefaction of sorted-subset datasets, despite the large sequencing depth. Naive subsets generally had larger estimated clonotype richness than memory subsets.

TCR CDR3 regions were amplified from genomic DNA by multiplex PCR using the deep immunoSEQ assay. Extracted genomic DNA from each cell subset was distributed evenly across all wells of several immunoSEQ 96-well plates, and each plate was treated as a replicate. For sorted subsets, about 200 ng genomic DNA, equal to about 30,000 T cell genomes, was loaded into each replicate PCR. Purified libraries were quantified with a Qubit 3.0 fluorometer, sized on a Bioanalyzer 2100, and re-quantified with the KAPA Library Quantification kit. Each immunoSEQ 96-well plate was sequenced on its own single-read 150-cycle Illumina NextSeq 550 flow cell. In the original analysis: Because the immunoSEQ output held only junctional sequences and lacked quality scores, the filtering could not match the filtering applied to full-length reads. Sequences were annotated with PyIR, a Python wrapper for IgBLAST v1.9, and V/J genes and CDR3 were assigned using IMGT germline references. Reads were filtered out if the reads had weak V/J assignments (E-value above 1e-6), no CDR3, stop codons, out-of-frame junctions, or ambiguous translated residues. V3J clonotypes were defined as sequences sharing the same inferred V gene, J gene, and CDR3 amino acid sequence. To compute the percentage overlap between repertoires, the number of shared unique clonotypes was divided by the size of the smaller repertoire. Three approaches were used to assess repertoire richness: RTK rarefaction, the Chao1 estimator, and Recon v2.1 estimates of unobserved clonotypes. Generation probabilities for all TCRbeta clonotypes obtained by the gDNA method from a handful of donors were computed using OLGA. TCRdb retrieved this table from immuneACCESS and kept in-frame rearrangements only. Not all clones are present; in checked studies, unresolved V genes account for under half, and no reason is known for the remainder. V, J and clone size reflect that table, while D and trimming were determined from the DNA. For this sample there are around 600,000 clones; approximately 95% appear just once. The top ten clonotypes cover over 0.09% of the sample.

As for this clone: Which antigen it targets is not known. One base away there is no much larger clone; base qualities are not given.

Trimming at the junction amounts to 5 bases on V and 3 bases on J, and the germline ends lie 7 bases apart. Including cysteine and phenylalanine, the CDR3 has 12 amino acids. The kept DNA is CDR3 alone, 36 bases in frame from the first base. As encoded in the germline V gene, CDR1 is SGHVS while CDR2 is FQNEAQ. Sample: naive CD8+ T cells sorted from blood. The sample's cell subset or site label, decoded: CD45RA+CCR7+. The receptor chain draws on TRBV7-8 and TRBJ1-1; the D segment cannot be called with confidence. This sequence was found in a woman between 25 and 40 years old in good health. The DNA is TGTGCCAGCAGCAACTTTCACACTGAAGCTTTCTTT. It codes for CASSNFHTEAFF.